The 3 T cell receptor beta chains below were found in one sample sequenced in a study of T cell repertoires in cytomegalovirus infection. TCRdb redid the calling of the reads with MiXCR, one entry per CDR3 protein. The table has 150,000 or so distinct CDR3 sequences, about 6% seen once. Input material: PBMCs. The receptors shown here come from a human donor in good health (CMV status not recorded). Some clones in this sample may be carry-over from other donors' samples.

The sample holds many counts of this clonotype. V usage is TRBV14 and J usage is TRBJ1-2, with TRBD1 matching 9 bases. The germline V gene encodes CDR1 SGHDN and CDR2 FVKESK. The CDR3 loop spans 14 amino acids. The ends lost 4 bases at V and 3 bases at J; junction bases unmatched: 3. The CDR3, as DNA: TGTGCCAGCAGCCTGGACAGGGGCTACTATGGCTACACCTTC. Translated, it gives CASSLDRGYYGYTF.

This rearrangement joins TRBV20-1 to TRBJ2-1; D remains unclear. Germline CDR1 DFQATT, CDR2 SNEGSKA (reference sequence). The CDR3 has 12 amino acids. V lost 7 bases and J lost 4, with 11 bases in between. CDR3 sequence: CSGASLYNEQFF. The CDR3, as DNA: TGCAGTGGGGCCAGCCTTTACAATGAGCAGTTCTTC.

V and J are TRBV6-5 and TRBJ2-5, with D perhaps TRBD1 (6 bases). The V and J ends lost 6 bases and 4 bases respectively, with 24 bases between them. This CDR3 has 17 residues. CDR1 is MNHEY and CDR2 is SVGAGI in the germline V gene. CDR3 sequence (DNA): TGTGCCAGCAGGTCCCCCGGCCGAAAGGGGGATAGAGAGACCCAGTACTTC. Its protein is CASRSPGRKGDRETQYF.